This T cell receptor (beta chain) was captured in a study of cytomegalovirus exposure and HLA in healthy donors. Study in general: As an earlier analysis found, about 190 million T cells yielded over 95 million unique TCR beta sequences. Study-level findings and limits: Published work reported that the classifier diagnosed cytomegalovirus status with high specificity and sensitivity. Confirmation was obtained in vitro that a few CMV-associated chains are specific for CMV antigens. Clonal expansion was found to be greater in HLA-associated TCR beta chains than in equally common others in a later analysis.

Researchers ran the PCR with 60 Vbeta and 13 Jbeta primers. Generated by immunoSEQ multiplex PCR, the TCRdb table keeps only in-frame clones and is missing some. The sample carries tens of thousands of clones, less than 8% recorded once. Between the trimmed V and J ends, which lost 6 bases and 5 bases, there was a span of 14 bases. There are 14 residues in the CDR3. Germline values: CDR1 MNHEY, CDR2 SVGAGI. This clone was seen only a few times. Its specificity is unknown. This clonotype was obtained from a man aged 50 or older in good health and CMV-seronegative. The chain is built from TRBV6-5 and TRBJ1-5; D possibly corresponds to TRBD1 (6 bases). The sample comprised PBMCs. CDR3 in DNA: TGTGCCAGCAGCAAAATCAGGGGCGATCAGCCCCAGCATTTT. Its translation is CASSKIRGDQPQHF.